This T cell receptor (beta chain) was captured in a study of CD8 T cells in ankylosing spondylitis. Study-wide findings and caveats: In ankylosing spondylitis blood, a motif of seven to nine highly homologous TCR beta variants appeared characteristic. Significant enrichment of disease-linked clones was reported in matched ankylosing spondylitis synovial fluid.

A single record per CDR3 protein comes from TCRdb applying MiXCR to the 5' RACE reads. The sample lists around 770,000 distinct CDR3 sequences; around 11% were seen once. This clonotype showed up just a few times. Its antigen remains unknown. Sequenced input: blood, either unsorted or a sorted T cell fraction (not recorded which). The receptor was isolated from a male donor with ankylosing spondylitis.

CDR3 loop: CASSTQVNTGELFF. The CDR3 DNA reads as TGTGCCAGCAGCACACAGGTTAACACCGGGGAGCTGTTTTTT. V gene TRBV4-2 combines with J gene TRBJ2-2, with a tentative D call TRBD1 (5 bases). V shed 5 bases and J shed 2 bases, with 9 bases lying between them. Germline CDR1 reads LGHNA; CDR2 reads YNFKEQ. The CDR3 covers 14 residues.